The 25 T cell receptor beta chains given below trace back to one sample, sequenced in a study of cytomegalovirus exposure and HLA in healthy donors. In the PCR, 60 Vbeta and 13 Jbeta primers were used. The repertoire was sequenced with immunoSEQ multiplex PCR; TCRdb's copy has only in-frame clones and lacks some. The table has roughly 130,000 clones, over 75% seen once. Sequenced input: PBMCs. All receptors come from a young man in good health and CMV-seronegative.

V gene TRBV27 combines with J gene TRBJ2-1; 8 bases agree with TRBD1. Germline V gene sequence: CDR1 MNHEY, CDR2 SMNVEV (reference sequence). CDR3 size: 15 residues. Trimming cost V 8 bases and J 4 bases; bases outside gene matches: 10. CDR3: CASATGTGDYNEQFF. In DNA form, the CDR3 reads TGTGCCAGCGCGACCGGGACAGGAGATTACAATGAGCAGTTCTTC.

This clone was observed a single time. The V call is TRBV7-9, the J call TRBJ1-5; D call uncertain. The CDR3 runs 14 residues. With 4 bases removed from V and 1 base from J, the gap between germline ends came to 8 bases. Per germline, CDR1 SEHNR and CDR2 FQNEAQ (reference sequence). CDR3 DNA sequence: TGTGCCAGCAGCTCCCTAGACAGCAATCAGCCCCAGCATTTT. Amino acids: CASSSLDSNQPQHF.

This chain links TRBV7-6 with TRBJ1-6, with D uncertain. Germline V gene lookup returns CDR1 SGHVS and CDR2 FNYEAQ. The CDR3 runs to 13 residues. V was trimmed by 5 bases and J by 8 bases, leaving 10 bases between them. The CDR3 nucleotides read TGTGCCAGCAGCCCCCTCCCGGATTCACCCCTCCACTTT. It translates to CASSPLPDSPLHF.

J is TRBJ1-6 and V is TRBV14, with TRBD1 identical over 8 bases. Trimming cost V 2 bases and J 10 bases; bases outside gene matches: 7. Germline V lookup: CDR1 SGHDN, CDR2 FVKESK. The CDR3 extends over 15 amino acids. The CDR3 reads CASSQLGQDGSPLHF. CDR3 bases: TGTGCCAGCAGCCAATTGGGACAGGATGGATCACCCCTCCACTTT.

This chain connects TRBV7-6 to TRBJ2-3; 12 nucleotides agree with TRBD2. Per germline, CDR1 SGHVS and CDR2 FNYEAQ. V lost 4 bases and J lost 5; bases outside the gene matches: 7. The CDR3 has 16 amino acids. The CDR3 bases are TGTGCCAGCAGCTCCTCTAGCGGGGGGGCAGGAGATACGCAGTATTTT. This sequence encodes CASSSSSGGAGDTQYF.

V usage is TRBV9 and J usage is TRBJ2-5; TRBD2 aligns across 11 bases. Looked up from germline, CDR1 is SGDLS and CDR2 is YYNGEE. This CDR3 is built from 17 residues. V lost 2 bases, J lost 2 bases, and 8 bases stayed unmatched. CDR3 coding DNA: TGTGCCAGCAGCGTGCCACGGGGACTAGCGGAACAAGAGACCCAGTACTTC. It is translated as CASSVPRGLAEQETQYF.

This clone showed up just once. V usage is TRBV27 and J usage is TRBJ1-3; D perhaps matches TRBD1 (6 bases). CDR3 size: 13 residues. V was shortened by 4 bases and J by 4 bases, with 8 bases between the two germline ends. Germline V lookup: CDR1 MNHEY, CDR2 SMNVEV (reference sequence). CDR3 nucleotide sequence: TGTGCCAGCAGTTGGGGGCCAGGAAACACCATATATTTT. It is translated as CASSWGPGNTIYF.

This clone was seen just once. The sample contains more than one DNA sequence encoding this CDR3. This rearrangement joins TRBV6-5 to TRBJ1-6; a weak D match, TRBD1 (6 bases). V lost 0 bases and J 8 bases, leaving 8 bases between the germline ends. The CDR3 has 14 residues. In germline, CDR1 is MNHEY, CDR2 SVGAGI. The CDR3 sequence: CASSYSEGDSPLHF. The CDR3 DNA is TGTGCCAGCAGTTACTCTGAGGGGGATTCACCCCTCCACTTT.

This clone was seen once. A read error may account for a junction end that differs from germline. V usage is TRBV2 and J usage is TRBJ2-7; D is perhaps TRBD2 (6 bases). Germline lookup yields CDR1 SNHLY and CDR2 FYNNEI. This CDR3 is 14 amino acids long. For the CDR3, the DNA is TGTGCCAGCTGGTCCAGCGGGCGGACCTACGAGCAGTGCTTC. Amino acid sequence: CASWSSGRTYEQCF.

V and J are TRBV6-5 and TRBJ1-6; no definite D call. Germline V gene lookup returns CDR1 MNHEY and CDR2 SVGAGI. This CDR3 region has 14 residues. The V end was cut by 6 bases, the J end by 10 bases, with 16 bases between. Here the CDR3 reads CASSPDSVRSPLHF. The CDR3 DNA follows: TGTGCCAGCAGCCCGGACTCAGTTAGGTCACCCCTCCACTTT.

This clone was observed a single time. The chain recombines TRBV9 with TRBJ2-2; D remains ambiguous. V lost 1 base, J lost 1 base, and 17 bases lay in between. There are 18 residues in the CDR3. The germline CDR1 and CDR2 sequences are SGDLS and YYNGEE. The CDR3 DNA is TGTGCCAGCAGCGTAAATTCCGCGAGACTTAAGAACACCGGGGAGCTGTTTTTT. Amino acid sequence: CASSVNSARLKNTGELFF.

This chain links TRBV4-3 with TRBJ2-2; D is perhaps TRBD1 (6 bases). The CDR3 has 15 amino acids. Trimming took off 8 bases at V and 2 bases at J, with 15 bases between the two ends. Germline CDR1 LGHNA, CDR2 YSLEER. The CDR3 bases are TGCGCCAGCGGCAGGGGAAGGTTTAACACCGGGGAGCTGTTTTTT. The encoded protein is CASGRGRFNTGELFF.

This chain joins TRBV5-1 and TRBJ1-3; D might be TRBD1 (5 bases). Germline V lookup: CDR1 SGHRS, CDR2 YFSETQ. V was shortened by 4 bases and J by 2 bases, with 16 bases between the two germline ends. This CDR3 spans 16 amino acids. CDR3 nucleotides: TGCGCCAGCAGCCCGGGGGGGGTATCAGCTGGAAACACCATATATTTT. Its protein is CASSPGGVSAGNTIYF.

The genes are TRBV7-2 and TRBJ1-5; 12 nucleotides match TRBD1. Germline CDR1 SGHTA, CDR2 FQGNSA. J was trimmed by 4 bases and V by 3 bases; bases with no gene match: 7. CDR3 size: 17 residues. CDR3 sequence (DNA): TGTGCCAGCAGCTTGACGGGACAGGGGGCCGCAAATCAGCCCCAGCATTTT. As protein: CASSLTGQGAANQPQHF.

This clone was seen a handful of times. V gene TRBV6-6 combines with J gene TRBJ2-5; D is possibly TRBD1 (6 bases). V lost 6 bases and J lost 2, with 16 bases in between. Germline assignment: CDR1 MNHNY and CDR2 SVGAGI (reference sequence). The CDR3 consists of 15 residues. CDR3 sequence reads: CASSYLTGQQETQYF. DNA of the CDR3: TGTGCCAGCAGCTACCTTACTGGACAGCAAGAGACCCAGTACTTC.

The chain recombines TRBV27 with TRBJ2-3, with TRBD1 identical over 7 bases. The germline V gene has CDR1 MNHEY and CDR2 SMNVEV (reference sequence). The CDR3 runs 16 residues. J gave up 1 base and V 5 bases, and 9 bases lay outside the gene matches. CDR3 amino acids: CASSPTGVSRTDTQYF. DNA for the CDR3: TGTGCCAGCAGTCCCACAGGGGTTTCGCGCACAGATACGCAGTATTTT.

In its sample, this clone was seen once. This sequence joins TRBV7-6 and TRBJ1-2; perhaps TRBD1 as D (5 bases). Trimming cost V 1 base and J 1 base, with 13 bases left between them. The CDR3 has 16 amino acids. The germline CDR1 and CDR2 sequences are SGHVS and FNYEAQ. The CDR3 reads CASSLVPWGGNYGYTF. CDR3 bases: TGTGCCAGCAGCTTAGTCCCCTGGGGGGGTAACTATGGCTACACCTTC. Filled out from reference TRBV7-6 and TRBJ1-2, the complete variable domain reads GAGVSQSPRYKVTKRGQDVALRCDPISGHVSLYWYRQALGQGPEFLTYFNYEAQQDKSGLPNDRFSAERPEGSISTLTIQRTEQRDSAMYRCASSLVPWGGNYGYTFGSGTRLTVV.

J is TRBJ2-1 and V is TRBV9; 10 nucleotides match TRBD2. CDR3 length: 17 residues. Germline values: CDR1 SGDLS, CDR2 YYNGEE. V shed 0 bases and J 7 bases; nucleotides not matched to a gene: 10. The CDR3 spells CASSVAPKAGGRNEQFF. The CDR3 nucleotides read TGTGCCAGCAGCGTAGCTCCCAAAGCGGGGGGGCGGAATGAGCAGTTCTTC.

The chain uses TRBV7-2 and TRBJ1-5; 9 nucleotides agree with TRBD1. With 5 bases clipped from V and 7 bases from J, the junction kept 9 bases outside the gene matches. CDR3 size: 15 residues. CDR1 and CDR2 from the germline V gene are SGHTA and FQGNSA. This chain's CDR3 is CASSQRQGVGQPQHF. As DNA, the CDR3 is TGTGCCAGCAGCCAACGACAGGGGGTCGGACAGCCCCAGCATTTT.

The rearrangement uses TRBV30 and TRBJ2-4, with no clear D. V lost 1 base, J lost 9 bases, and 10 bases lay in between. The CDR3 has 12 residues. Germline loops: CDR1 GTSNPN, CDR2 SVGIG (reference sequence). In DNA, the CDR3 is TGTGCCTGGAGTGAGGTGAACAGCATTCAGTACTTC. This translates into CAWSEVNSIQYF.

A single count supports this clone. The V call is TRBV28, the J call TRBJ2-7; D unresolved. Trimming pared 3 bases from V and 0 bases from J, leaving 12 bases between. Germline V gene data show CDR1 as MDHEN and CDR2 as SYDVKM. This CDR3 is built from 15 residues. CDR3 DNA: TGTGCCAGCAGTTTTGTTGGAGATAGCTCCTACGAGCAGTACTTC. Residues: CASSFVGDSSYEQYF.

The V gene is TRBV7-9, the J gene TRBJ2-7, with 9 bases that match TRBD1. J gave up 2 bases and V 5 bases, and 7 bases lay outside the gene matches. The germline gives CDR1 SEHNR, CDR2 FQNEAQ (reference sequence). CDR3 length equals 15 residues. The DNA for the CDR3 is TGTGCCAGCAGCCACGGACAGGGGAGGGCCTACGAGCAGTACTTC. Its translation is CASSHGQGRAYEQYF.

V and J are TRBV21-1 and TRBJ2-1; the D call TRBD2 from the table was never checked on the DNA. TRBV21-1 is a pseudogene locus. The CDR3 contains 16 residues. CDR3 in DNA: TGTGCCAGCACCCCTATGTTCCACCCGGCGGGCAATGAGCAGTTCTTC. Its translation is CASTPMFHPAGNEQFF.

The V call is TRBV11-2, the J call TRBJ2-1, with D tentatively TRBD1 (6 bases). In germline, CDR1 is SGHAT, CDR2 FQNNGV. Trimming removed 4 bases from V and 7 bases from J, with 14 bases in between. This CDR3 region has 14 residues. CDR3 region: CASSWRTAENEQFF. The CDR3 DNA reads TGTGCCAGCAGCTGGAGGACAGCGGAAAATGAGCAGTTCTTC.

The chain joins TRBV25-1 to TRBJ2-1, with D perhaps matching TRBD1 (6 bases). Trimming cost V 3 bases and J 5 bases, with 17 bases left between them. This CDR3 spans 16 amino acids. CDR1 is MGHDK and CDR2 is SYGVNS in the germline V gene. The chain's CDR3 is CASSEGRIRGNNEQFF. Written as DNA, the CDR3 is TGTGCCAGCAGTGAGGGGCGAATCAGGGGAAACAATGAGCAGTTCTTC.